This TCR beta chain was observed in a study of blood T cell repertoires in COVID-19. Study-level background: Donors in the United States, Italy and Spain gave samples during acute or convalescent COVID-19. T cells, B-cell-depleted T cells, or PBMCs supplied cDNA or gDNA.

CDR3 size: 14 residues. V was pared by 1 base and J by 5 bases, with 1 base of the junction left unmatched. CDR1 is MDHEN and CDR2 is SYDVKM in the germline V gene. Assay used: immunoSEQ multiplex PCR; TCRdb lists only in-frame clones, some missing. Counted here are around 120,000 clones, less than 85% occurring once; the ten biggest clones make up around 0.9%. This chain links TRBV28 with TRBJ1-3; TRBD1 agrees at 8 bases. The source is a human donor with acute or convalescent COVID-19. The donor label of this sample is uncertain. Material for sequencing was peripheral blood. CDR3 loop: CASSLSGGRNTIYF. The DNA of the CDR3 is TGTGCCAGCAGTTTATCAGGGGGCAGAAACACCATATATTTT.